The 26 T cell receptor beta chains in this list originate from one sample, sequenced in a study of CD8+ T cells in alopecia areata. Investigators isolated RNA and reverse transcribed it into cDNA to act as the sequencing template. Assay used: immunoSEQ multiplex PCR; TCRdb lists only in-frame clones, some missing. The sample gives 90,000 to 150,000 clones, less than 70% of which show up once; 2.5% to 3.5% is in the top ten. The source material was CD4+ T cells sorted from blood. These receptors were taken from a human donor in good health.

The chain joins TRBV29-1 to TRBJ2-3; D gene unclear. Trimming removed 7 bases at V and 4 bases at J, with 12 bases between. The germline gives CDR1 SQVTM, CDR2 ANQGSEA. The CDR3 consists of 12 residues. The CDR3 coding sequence is TGCAGCGCTCTACCAGTCTCAGATACGCAGTATTTT. Encoded protein: CSALPVSDTQYF.

The chain links TRBV5-1 to TRBJ1-1; no clear D gene. The CDR3 has 15 residues. Germline V gene lookup returns CDR1 SGHRS and CDR2 YFSETQ. V lost 1 base, J lost 1 base, and 11 bases lay in between. DNA of the CDR3: TGCGCCAGCAGCTTGCAGTTGGACGGGAACACTGAAGCTTTCTTT. Its protein product is CASSLQLDGNTEAFF.

The chain carries TRBV6-5 and TRBJ2-5; TRBD2 agrees at 11 bases. The V gene's germline CDR1 is MNHEY and CDR2 SVGAGI. V lost 5 bases and J lost 4; bases outside the gene matches: 6. This CDR3 has 15 residues. The CDR3 nucleotides are TGTGCCAGCAGTGCAATAGCGGGGGGGCGAGAGACCCAGTACTTC. Translating gives CASSAIAGGRETQYF.

A few counts support this clone. CDR3 DNA sequence: TGCAGCGTTGAAGAAGTCGCGAGGAACACTGAAGCTTTCTTT. It translates to CSVEEVARNTEAFF. The J gene is TRBJ1-1, the V gene TRBV29-1; D gene uncertain. This CDR3 has 14 residues. Germline CDR1 reads SQVTM; CDR2 reads ANQGSEA. The ends were cut back, 0 bases at V and 1 base at J, with 9 bases in the middle.

The chain couples TRBV30 to TRBJ2-2; D may match TRBD1 or TRBD2 (6 bases each). Germline assignment: CDR1 GTSNPN and CDR2 SVGIG (reference sequence). This CDR3 has 14 amino acids. Deletions cut 3 bases from V and 0 bases from J, with 8 bases between. Here the CDR3 DNA reads TGTGCCTGGAGACGGGGGCCGAACACCGGGGAGCTGTTTTTT. Its protein product is CAWRRGPNTGELFF.

The V and J genes are TRBV9 and TRBJ1-1; D might be TRBD1 (5 bases). The germline gives CDR1 SGDLS, CDR2 YYNGEE. Trimming pared 0 bases from V and 3 bases from J, leaving 12 bases between. This CDR3 is built from 15 residues. Written as DNA, the CDR3 is TGTGCCAGCAGCGTAGCAGGAGAAGGGGACACTGAAGCTTTCTTT. Its protein is CASSVAGEGDTEAFF. Full variable domain (remainder filled in from reference TRBV9 and TRBJ1-1): DSGVTQTPKHLITATGQRVTLRCSPRSGDLSVYWYQQSLDQGLQFLIQYYNGEERAKGNILERFSAQQFPDLHSELNLSSLELGDSALYFCASSVAGEGDTEAFFGQGTRLTVV.

V gene TRBV27 combines with J gene TRBJ1-5, with a weak D call TRBD1 (6 bases). The CDR3 is 14 residues long. The ends were cut back, 4 bases at V and 3 bases at J, with 10 bases in the middle. Germline CDR1 reads MNHEY; CDR2 reads SMNVEV (reference sequence). DNA for the CDR3: TGTGCCAGCAGTTCCGGGGGCATCAATCAGCCCCAGCATTTT. Its protein is CASSSGGINQPQHF.

In its sample, this clone was seen once. The chain carries TRBV29-1 and TRBJ1-3; D uncertain. The CDR3 runs 13 residues. Trimming stripped 3 bases from V and 2 bases from J, with 8 bases between. The germline CDR1 and CDR2 sequences are SQVTM and ANQGSEA. CDR3 loop: CSVERQPGNTIYF. CDR3 sequence (DNA): TGCAGCGTTGAGAGGCAGCCTGGAAACACCATATATTTT.

V usage is TRBV29-1 and J usage is TRBJ2-3, with a weak D call TRBD1 (5 bases). CDR1 SQVTM and CDR2 ANQGSEA come from the germline V gene. The CDR3 extends over 13 amino acids. The V and J ends lost 4 bases and 4 bases respectively, with 12 bases between them. The CDR3 coding sequence is TGCAGCGTTGCGTTAGGGGTGGCAGATACGCAGTATTTT. Amino acids: CSVALGVADTQYF.

The chain combines TRBV30 with TRBJ2-3, with 9 nucleotides matching TRBD2. This CDR3 is built from 12 residues. V shed 8 bases, J shed 1 base, and the junction held 1 base outside the gene matches. The germline V gene encodes CDR1 GTSNPN and CDR2 SVGIG (reference sequence). The CDR3, as DNA: TGTGCCCGCGGGGGGGGCACAGATACGCAGTATTTT. It yields the protein CARGGGTDTQYF. Together with reference TRBV30 and TRBJ2-3, the CDR3 gives the full variable domain: SQTIHQWPATLVQPVGSPLSLECTVEGTSNPNLYWYRQAAGRGLQLLFYSVGIGQISSEVPQNLSASRPQDRQFILSSKKLLLSDSGFYLCARGGGTDTQYFGPGTRLTVL.

This chain connects TRBV7-2 to TRBJ1-5, with D possibly matching TRBD1 (6 bases). V was cut by 3 bases and J by 9 bases, with 15 bases left in between. Germline V gives CDR1 SGHTA, CDR2 FQGNSA. CDR3 length: 14 residues. DNA for the CDR3: TGTGCCAGCAGCTTGGACAGACGGGTCGGGCCCCAGCATTTT. It translates to CASSLDRRVGPQHF.

The chain links TRBV29-1 to TRBJ1-1, with TRBD1 matching over 8 bases. CDR3 length: 13 residues. J gave up 2 bases and V 7 bases, and 6 bases lay outside the gene matches. Germline V gene lookup returns CDR1 SQVTM and CDR2 ANQGSEA. The CDR3 DNA reads TGCAGCGCGCTGACAGGGGCTAACACTGAAGCTTTCTTT. Amino acid sequence: CSALTGANTEAFF. Full variable domain (outside the CDR3, taken from reference TRBV29-1 and TRBJ1-1): SAVISQKPSRDICQRGTSLTIQCQVDSQVTMMFWYRQQPGQSLTLIATANQGSEATYESGFVIDKFPISRPNLTFSTLTVSNMSPEDSSIYLCSALTGANTEAFFGQGTRLTVV.

This chain uses TRBV18 with TRBJ2-3; D possibly corresponds to TRBD1 (6 bases). The length of the CDR3 is 13 residues. Trimming left V 0 bases short and J 6 bases short, with 7 bases between. CDR1 KGHSH and CDR2 LQKENI come from the germline V gene. The chain's CDR3 is CASSPPGADTQYF. The CDR3 DNA is TGTGCCAGCTCACCACCGGGGGCCGATACGCAGTATTTT. Full variable domain (missing parts from reference TRBV18 and TRBJ2-3): NAGVMQNPRHLVRRRGQEARLRCSPMKGHSHVYWYRQLPEEGLKFMVYLQKENIIDESGMPKERFSAEFPKEGPSILRIQQVVRGDSAAYFCASSPPGADTQYFGPGTRLTVL.

The rearrangement uses TRBV5-1 and TRBJ1-2; D perhaps matches TRBD1 (6 bases). V lost 3 bases and J 5 bases, leaving 14 bases between the germline ends. The length of the CDR3 is 14 residues. Per the germline V gene, CDR1 is SGHRS and CDR2 is YFSETQ. CDR3 bases: TGCGCCAGCAGCTCCACACAGGGAGTTTATGGCTACACCTTC. It encodes CASSSTQGVYGYTF.

The J gene is TRBJ1-1, the V gene TRBV6-5; the match to TRBD1 covers 9 bases. With 4 bases clipped from V and 5 bases from J, the junction kept 2 bases outside the gene matches. The length of the CDR3 is 13 residues. Germline CDR1 MNHEY, CDR2 SVGAGI. The CDR3 region has the DNA TGTGCCAGCAGTTGGGACAGGGCGACTGAAGCTTTCTTT. This sequence encodes CASSWDRATEAFF.

The chain carries TRBV2 and TRBJ2-2, with TRBD1 as a possible D gene (6 bases). V was pared by 8 bases and J by 3 bases, with 7 bases between. Per the germline V gene, CDR1 is SNHLY and CDR2 is FYNNEI. The CDR3 runs to 12 residues. The CDR3 sequence: CASGQHTGELFF. The CDR3 DNA sequence: TGTGCCAGCGGACAGCACACCGGGGAGCTGTTTTTT.

This clone was seen a few times. The chain is built from TRBV12-5 and TRBJ2-1; D perhaps matches TRBD1 (6 bases). Germline V CDR1 and CDR2: LGHNT, FRNRAP. V was cut by 2 bases and J by 8 bases, with 22 bases left in between. This CDR3 region has 17 residues. The chain's CDR3 is CASGLPSSQGSSHEQFF. The CDR3 DNA sequence: TGTGCTAGTGGTTTGCCTTCTTCCCAGGGGTCTAGCCATGAGCAGTTCTTC.

The chain recombines TRBV5-1 with TRBJ1-1, with no clear D. The CDR3 is made up of 12 amino acids. V lost 0 bases and J lost 11, with 11 bases in between. CDR1 and CDR2 (germline): SGHRS, YFSETQ. The CDR3 bases are TGCGCCAGCAGCTTGGGGCCACCCGAGGCTTTCTTT. Its translation: CASSLGPPEAFF. The full variable domain, with the rest looked up from reference TRBV5-1 and TRBJ1-1, is KAGVTQTPRYLIKTRGQQVTLSCSPISGHRSVSWYQQTPGQGLQFLFEYFSETQRNKGNFPGRFSGRQFSNSRSEMNVSTLELGDSALYLCASSLGPPEAFFGQGTRLTVV.

This clone occurred once. The chain recombines TRBV5-1 with TRBJ1-1, with D possibly matching TRBD1 (5 bases). Germline V CDR1 and CDR2: SGHRS, YFSETQ. Trimming removed 0 bases at V and 1 base at J, with 10 bases between. The CDR3 totals 15 residues. The CDR3 sequence is CASSLESGRNTEAFF. DNA for the CDR3: TGCGCCAGCAGCTTGGAGTCGGGACGGAACACTGAAGCTTTCTTT.

This chain uses TRBV14 with TRBJ2-5; 8 bases are shared with TRBD1. The germline V gene encodes CDR1 SGHDN and CDR2 FVKESK. Germline trimming cut 2 bases from V and 5 bases from J; bases unmatched to any gene: 7. This CDR3 contains 15 residues. The CDR3 coding sequence is TGTGCCAGCAGCCAACGGACAGGGATCCAGGAGACCCAGTACTTC. The encoded protein is CASSQRTGIQETQYF.

The chain is built from TRBV7-2 and TRBJ1-2, with 8 bases fitting TRBD1. CDR3 length: 14 amino acids. Per the germline V gene, CDR1 is SGHTA and CDR2 is FQGNSA. Unmatched junction bases numbered 5, after V lost 5 bases and J lost 3 bases. In DNA, the CDR3 is TGTGCCAGCAGCCCGAAGACAGGGGACTATGGCTACACCTTC. This translates into CASSPKTGDYGYTF.

This chain uses TRBV30 with TRBJ2-7; the D is unclear. CDR1 and CDR2 from the germline V gene are GTSNPN and SVGIG (reference sequence). V was clipped by 5 bases and J by 5 bases, with 19 bases between them. This CDR3 spans 14 amino acids. CDR3 residues: CAWARTVVDHEQYF. The CDR3 bases are TGTGCCTGGGCAAGGACGGTGGTAGATCACGAGCAGTACTTC.

The rearrangement links TRBV29-1 to TRBJ1-1; D gene uncertain. CDR1 and CDR2 (germline): SQVTM, ANQGSEA. The CDR3 loop spans 13 amino acids. V gave up 7 bases and J gave up 4 bases, with 16 bases separating them. The CDR3 DNA reads as TGCAGCGAATCGGGCCTAAAGGGCACTGAAGCTTTCTTT. As protein: CSESGLKGTEAFF.

Only a few counts were recorded for this clone. V is TRBV5-6 and J is TRBJ1-5, with 7 bases aligning to TRBD1. The CDR3 runs 15 residues. The junction had 8 bases not matched to a gene; V was cut back by 3 bases and J by 5 bases. In germline, CDR1 is SGHDT, CDR2 YYEEEE. DNA of the CDR3: TGTGCCAGCAGCTCTACCGGGACAGATGATCAGCCCCAGCATTTT. It yields the protein CASSSTGTDDQPQHF.

The chain carries TRBV2 and TRBJ1-1, with D possibly TRBD1 on 5 matching bases. The CDR3 is 12 residues long. Germline lookup yields CDR1 SNHLY and CDR2 FYNNEI. V lost 4 bases, J lost 8 bases, and 11 bases lay in between. The CDR3 protein is CASSVMGREAFF. The CDR3 coding sequence is TGTGCCAGCAGTGTAATGGGGCGGGAAGCTTTCTTT.

The count of this clone is one. The V call is TRBV30, the J call TRBJ1-1, with TRBD1 identical over 9 bases. Unmatched junction bases numbered 8, after V lost 7 bases and J lost 5 bases. CDR1 is GTSNPN and CDR2 is SVGIG in the germline V gene (reference sequence). The CDR3 consists of 13 residues. This CDR3 is CASRTGALTEAFF. CDR3 coding DNA: TGTGCCTCCCGGACAGGGGCCTTGACTGAAGCTTTCTTT.